The present entry profiles one TCR beta chain with its context. The data belong to a study of blood T cell repertoires in COVID-19. Study background: In each case, the material was cDNA or gDNA derived from T cells, B-cell-depleted T cells, or PBMCs.

Germline V gene data show CDR1 as SGDLS and CDR2 as YYNGEE. Trimming took 0 bases from V and 6 from J, leaving 10 bases between them. CDR3 length: 13 residues. Recruited during active infection, patients (from Seattle) were subsequently followed longitudinally. Per the study methods: Nucleated cell counts were estimated from reference gene primer amplification. Profiling relied on immunoSEQ multiplex PCR, and the TCRdb table lists in-frame clones only, not all of them. That table gives V, J and clone size, and the DNA gave D and trimming. The sample has 310,000 or so clones, 88% seen once. V gene TRBV9 combines with J gene TRBJ2-7; the D is unclear. The sequenced sample was peripheral blood. This sequence was found in a woman under 40 with COVID-19, enrolled during active disease. The CDR3 region has the DNA TGTGCCAGCAGCGTAGTGCCAGGTGGCGAGCAGTACTTC. Amino acid sequence: CASSVVPGGEQYF.